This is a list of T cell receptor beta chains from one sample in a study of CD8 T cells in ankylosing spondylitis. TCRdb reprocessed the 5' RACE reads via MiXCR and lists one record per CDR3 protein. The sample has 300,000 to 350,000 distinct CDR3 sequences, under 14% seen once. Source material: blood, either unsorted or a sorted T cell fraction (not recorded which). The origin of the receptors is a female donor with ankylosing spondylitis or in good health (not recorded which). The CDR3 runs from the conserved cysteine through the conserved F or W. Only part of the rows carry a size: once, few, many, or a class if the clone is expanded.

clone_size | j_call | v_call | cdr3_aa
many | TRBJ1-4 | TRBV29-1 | CSVEHATSSRLFF
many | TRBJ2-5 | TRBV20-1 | CSARSLGTTMKETQYF
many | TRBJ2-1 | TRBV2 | CASSLERDNEQFF
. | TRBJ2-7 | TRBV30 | CASRLAGDSYEQYF
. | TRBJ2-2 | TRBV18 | CASSLRHENTGELFF
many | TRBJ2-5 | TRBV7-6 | CASSLQSPETQYF
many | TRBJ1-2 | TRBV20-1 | CSARGVNYGYTF
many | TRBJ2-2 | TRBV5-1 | CASKGGTGELFF
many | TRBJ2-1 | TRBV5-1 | CASSIARSSSNEQFF
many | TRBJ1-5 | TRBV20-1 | CSAPAGAGNQPQHF
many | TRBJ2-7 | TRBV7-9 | CASNRGYEQYF
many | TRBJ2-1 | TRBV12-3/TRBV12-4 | CASSPARASYNEQFF
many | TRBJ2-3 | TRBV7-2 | CASSLGYSTDTQYF
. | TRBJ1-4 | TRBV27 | CASSPEGGRGRGHEKLFF
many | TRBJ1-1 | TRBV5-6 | CASSLTDRLNTEAFF
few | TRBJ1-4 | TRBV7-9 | CASSGTEGSSEKLFF
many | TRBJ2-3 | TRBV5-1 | CASSWDSVGTDTQYF
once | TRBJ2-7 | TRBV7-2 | CASSLEDTPTYEQYF
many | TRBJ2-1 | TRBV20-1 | CSASGTVPEQFF
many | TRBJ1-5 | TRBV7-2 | CASSPRGTGNQPQHF
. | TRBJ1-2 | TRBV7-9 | CASSASWGITNYGYTF
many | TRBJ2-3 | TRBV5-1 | CASSLMAGAADTQYF
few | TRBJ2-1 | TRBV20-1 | CSAREAGREAYNEQFF
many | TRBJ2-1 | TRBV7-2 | CASSLTTFEQFF
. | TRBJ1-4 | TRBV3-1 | CASSQNRREKLFF
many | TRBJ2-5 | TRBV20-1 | CSARDRLAANQETQYF
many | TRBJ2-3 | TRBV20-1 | CSARGRAGGPDTQYF
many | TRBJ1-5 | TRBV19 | CASNDRDFQPQHF
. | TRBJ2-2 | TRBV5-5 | CASRDFLNANTGELFF
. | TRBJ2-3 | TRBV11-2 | CASSLDLAGVLDTQYF
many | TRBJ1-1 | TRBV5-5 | CASSSPWGAAEAFF
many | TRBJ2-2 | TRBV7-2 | CASSLGLAGTGELFF
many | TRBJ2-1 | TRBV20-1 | CSASKGASGSYEQFF
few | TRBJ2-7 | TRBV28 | CASKPDSYEQYF
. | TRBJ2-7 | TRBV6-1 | CASRRLGQVYEQYF
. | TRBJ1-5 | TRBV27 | CASSPRTGGLDQPQHF
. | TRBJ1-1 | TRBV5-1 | CASSSGIGVNTEAFF